A single T cell receptor beta chain is shown here with its context. Its antigen has not been determined. No qualities accompany the bases; no much larger clone lies one base away. This sample is part of a study of cytomegalovirus exposure and HLA in healthy donors (dated by TCRdb to the late 2010s). At the level of the whole study: An earlier analysis of around 600 of the donors reported approximately 300 Gb of sequence data and roughly 110 million unique TCR beta sequences from about 200 million T cells. Among the roughly 380 genotyped donors, about 85% belonged to the genetic ancestry cluster associated with self-reported Caucasian donors. The aim of the study was to test whether cataloging public T cell receptors could identify signatures of past pathogen exposure. Besides the first cohort of some 670 subjects, a separate validation cohort made up of roughly 120 different subjects was used. Around 320 gigabases of sequencing data and approximately 84 million unique TCR sequences were included in an early release covering 550 to 650 HLA-typed donors. High-throughput TCR immunosequencing, statistical association of individual TCRs with disease status, and machine learning were combined to predict cytomegalovirus infection status. An earlier analysis of approximately 630 of the donors applied high-throughput TCR beta sequencing to assess whether each TCR beta V gene segment acted as functional or pseudogenic. A later genetic analysis took genome-wide SNP genotypes for about three fifths of the 666 donors and used that subset as a discovery cohort. Class I and class II HLA loci were covered by the typing at four-digit resolution. Because of strong linkage in the cohort, roughly five DR-DQ haplotypes were treated as single units for association and clustering. The study profiled the T cell repertoires of about 720 subjects by immunosequencing and related them to cytomegalovirus serostatus. Typing coverage varied by locus: about 620-640 donors for A, B, C, DRB1 and DQB1; 500 to 550 for DQA1; 606 for DPA1; approximately 450 for DPB1. Rather than using new phenotypic data, the later analysis identified candidate immune exposures from TCR beta sequences and from how often those sequences occurred across donors. All discovery cohort repertoires had been generated using a single sequencing platform. A later analysis re-examined previously published TCR beta repertoires from over 500 donors and added high-resolution HLA genotyping to investigate patterns of TCR occurrence. Donor age, sex, ethnicity and CMV serostatus were compiled alongside the repertoire data. On average, roughly 250,000 unique TCR beta nucleotide sequences were sequenced per donor among some 430 genotyped donors of the cohort, with 15% to 20% of those sequences being non-productive. The investigation overall reported the following: In a later analysis, TCR association rates were found to vary across HLA loci, with the most associated TCRs seen for DRB1 alleles and the fewest for HLA-C alleles. In a later genetic analysis, fewer N-insertions in productive TCRs were reported among donors in an Asian-associated ancestry cluster than the roughly 700-donor mean. According to a later analysis, parvovirus B19, influenza, CMV and Epstein-Barr virus appeared linked to several top co-occurrence clusters. A further reported finding was that TCR beta sequences accurately predicted the HLA-A and HLA-B alleles for most subjects in the first cohort. A later analysis associated 16,951 TCR beta sequences with specific HLA alleles at a false discovery rate of 0.05. Assigning TCR associations to individual alleles was difficult when HLA alleles, especially DR and DQ, strongly co-occurred. The cohort was sequenced for TCR beta chains only, and without alpha or paired-chain data the features that could be detected were limited. A few of the identified cytomegalovirus-associated TCR beta chains were confirmed in vitro to be specific for cytomegalovirus antigens. Because counts were too low, around 18 rarely observed V segments, including chromosome 9 orphons, were left out of the earlier analysis of 500 to 750 of the donors. Cytomegalovirus status was reported to be diagnosed by the classifier with high specificity and sensitivity in both the original and validation cohorts. The study listed 164 TCR beta chains as associated with cytomegalovirus. An earlier analysis of approximately 530 of the donors showed that most TCR beta V segments appeared in productive rearrangements either about 87% or about 30% of the time, which broadly matched IMGT annotations. A cluster of highly shared sequence variants was judged likely to represent a technical artifact of the sequencing pipeline. The authors suggested that the approach could potentially be extended to other disease states and immunological phenotypes. The presence/absence analyses assumed that sequencing depth was roughly uniform across donors, and that assumption may not be true. A later analysis found that most CMV-associated TCR beta chains appeared HLA-restricted, with HLA associations seemingly driven largely by CMV exposure. CMV serostatus was the only immune exposure information available for the cohort. HLA typing was unavailable for some donors at each locus, so association tests used only the typed subset. Compared with equally common non-associated chains, HLA-associated TCR beta chains in a later analysis were more clonally expanded and had lower generation probabilities. Correlated functional status among segregating V segments might reflect linkage disequilibrium, but an unknown experimental factor could not be ruled out. V-gene and J-gene trimming of TCR beta chains was associated with a missense DCLRE1C variant in a later genetic analysis, and the association was replicated in an independent cohort. Most TCR sequences were seen in very few donors, while some public TCRs were found in many individuals.

In total, roughly 710 healthy bone marrow donors made up the cohort. All cohort members were sampled while nominally healthy, although unrecorded immune exposures were likely present. The donor was CMV seropositive and was included in the group of approximately 310 seropositive cohort members. Each donor provided a peripheral blood sample, and peripheral blood mononuclear cells were used for TCR beta sequencing. The Qiagen DNeasy Blood Extraction Kit was used to extract genomic DNA from the blood cell samples. The library was prepared using the immunoSEQ multiplex PCR assay. For the multiplex PCR, a mixture combining 60 forward primers for TCR Vbeta segments and 13 reverse primers for TCR Jbeta segments was used. The CDR3 region of rearranged TCR beta genes was amplified from genomic DNA with a multiplex PCR assay. The Illumina HiSeq System was used to sequence the amplified TCR beta libraries as 87-base-pair reads. The paper's data handling went like this. A later analysis tallied roughly 78 million unique TCR beta chains across the 666 repertoires, and about 10 million of those chains were shared by two or more donors. Raw reads were error-corrected and collapsed into unique sequences with a nearest-neighbor algorithm that merged closely related sequences to remove PCR and sequencing errors. V, D and J gene segments were assigned by aligning CDR3 sequences to IMGT reference sequences. For a sequence to be retained, at least a six-nucleotide match to both a V gene segment and a J gene segment was required. A rearrangement was called productive if the CDR3 had no stop codons and remained in frame with V and J, and every other rearrangement was called non-productive. Following IMGT convention, CDR3 was defined as the stretch from the second conserved V-encoded cysteine to the conserved J-encoded phenylalanine. The earlier analysis of approximately 590 of the donors excluded any sequence lacking an unambiguous match to a single V gene segment. In an earlier analysis of 587 of the donors, a V segment was called functional when productive rearrangements were above 56.7%, and segregating when the standard deviation between donors exceeded 5%. To diagnose cytomegalovirus status from the catalog of TCR beta chain sequences, a statistical classification framework was built. In a later analysis, TCR nucleotide sequences were compared against IMGT/GENE-DB human TR gene sequences so that V and J genes could be assigned. Using the TCRdist pipeline, a later analysis assigned CDR3 sequences along with most-parsimonious VDJ recombination scenarios. In a later analysis, each TCR beta chain was defined by its CDR3 amino acid sequence together with its V-gene family, and reads without a unique V-gene family were excluded. To address suspected cross-contamination and a sequencing artifact, a later analysis removed approximately 600 highly shared, low-generation-probability nucleotide sequences. In a later analysis, a clonal expansion index for each public chain was calculated from normalized within-repertoire ranks of inferred template counts. In a later analysis, generation probabilities were computed with a VDJ recombination model fitted to out-of-frame rearrangements, and the resulting probabilities were checked against IGoR. Hypergeometric tests were used in a later analysis to score TCR-TCR, TCR-HLA and TCR-CMV co-occurrence, with a repertoire-size bias correction applied to the TCR pairs. In a later analysis, false discovery rates were estimated by permuting HLA or CMV assignments 20 times. A later analysis grouped co-occurring TCRs with DBSCAN, adding TCRdist sequence similarity when clustering within HLA-allele-positive subsets. Repertoires with fewer than 30,000 or more than 120,000 public chains were left out of co-occurrence clustering, as were a handful of repertoires with anomalous nucleotide sharing. TCRdb carries this immuneACCESS record with in-frame sequences only. Its versions omit some clonotypes, under half of them owing to an unresolved V gene in the studies checked, with the rest unexplained. V and J calls and clone size come straight from that table; D and trimming were deduced from the DNA. The sample table holds roughly 200,000 clones, of which 77% were seen once. The top ten hold around 3.4% of the sample.

The receptor's source is a woman aged 55 to 70 in good health and CMV-seropositive. The sequenced sample was PBMCs.

The bases read TGTGCCAGCAGCTTAGGGAACAAGGGCTCCCAGGGGGACACTGAAGCTTTCTTT. Translated, this is CASSLGNKGSQGDTEAFF. The chain couples TRBV7-9 to TRBJ1-1, and TRBD1 matches 7 of the central bases. Reading from cysteine to phenylalanine, the CDR3 counts 18 amino acids. The CDR3 DNA has 54 bases and is translated from base 1. Per the germline V gene (reference sequence), SEHNR is the CDR1 and FQNEAQ is the CDR2. Trimming accounts for 1 base at V and 3 bases at J, while the number of junction bases matched to no gene is 14.